The 24 T cell receptor beta chains in this list originate from one sample, sequenced in a study of OX40 agonist ivuxolimab in advanced cancers. TCRdb keeps only in-frame clones here, not all; method: immunoSEQ multiplex PCR. Of roughly 70,000 clones listed, around 85% are singletons. Sequencing was performed on CD4+ or CD8+ T cells sorted from blood, taken in a trial of the OX40 agonist ivuxolimab. Source of these receptors: an adult with an advanced solid tumor such as melanoma, head and neck, liver or kidney cancer.

V is TRBV2 and J is TRBJ2-3; 8 positions agree with TRBD1. Germline trimming cut 8 bases from V and 8 bases from J; bases unmatched to any gene: 12. CDR3 length: 14 residues. Germline assignment: CDR1 SNHLY and CDR2 FYNNEI. This CDR3 is CASHPSRGRGTQYF. CDR3 DNA sequence: TGTGCCAGCCATCCGTCCAGGGGGCGCGGTACGCAGTATTTT.

The V gene is TRBV6-6, the J gene TRBJ1-5; D unresolved. The CDR3 contains 15 residues. Germline values: CDR1 MNHNY, CDR2 SVGAGI (reference sequence). V dropped 2 bases and J dropped 2 bases, with 10 bases sitting between them. The CDR3 reads CASSYNGGGNQPQHF. CDR3 nucleotide sequence: TGTGCCAGCAGTTACAATGGCGGGGGCAATCAGCCCCAGCATTTT.

This rearrangement joins TRBV7-2 to TRBJ2-5; D not certain. The CDR3 consists of 14 residues. CDR1 SGHTA and CDR2 FQGNSA come from the germline V gene. V was pared by 3 bases and J by 7 bases, with 15 bases between. This CDR3 reads CASSLPSKVGTQYF. In DNA form, the CDR3 reads TGTGCCAGCAGCTTGCCCAGTAAGGTTGGGACCCAGTACTTC.

This clone has only a few counts. The gene calls are TRBV15 and TRBJ1-4; 12 nucleotides align to TRBD1. Germline V gene lookup returns CDR1 LNHNV and CDR2 YYDKDF (reference sequence). Germline trimming cut 0 bases from V and 3 bases from J; bases unmatched to any gene: 5. The CDR3 is 18 residues long. The CDR3 region has the DNA TGTGCCACCAGCAGAGATCCCGGGACAGGGGGCTCTAATGAAAAACTGTTTTTT. It translates to CATSRDPGTGGSNEKLFF.

This chain connects TRBV19 to TRBJ1-2, with 8 positions matching TRBD1. Germline V lookup: CDR1 LNHDA, CDR2 SQIVND (reference sequence). This CDR3 has 11 amino acids. The V gene end was trimmed by 6 bases and the J gene end by 8 bases; junction bases not matched to a gene: 2. This CDR3 is CASRDREGYTF. The CDR3 region has the DNA TGTGCCAGTAGGGACAGGGAGGGCTACACCTTC.

This clone came up a few times. The chain links TRBV28 to TRBJ1-5; D is possibly TRBD1 (6 bases). The V gene lost 7 bases and the J gene lost 3 bases, with 10 bases spanning the gap. Germline loops: CDR1 MDHEN, CDR2 SYDVKM. This CDR3 contains 13 residues. The CDR3 spells CASTTGINQPQHF. Written as DNA, the CDR3 is TGTGCCAGCACTACAGGGATCAATCAGCCCCAGCATTTT.

This rearrangement joins TRBV5-6 to TRBJ1-3; TRBD1 might be the D (5 bases). From germline, CDR1 is SGHDT and CDR2 YYEEEE. CDR3 size: 13 residues. V lost 0 bases and J 11 bases, leaving 12 bases between the germline ends. The CDR3 reads CASSLGSGTAIYF. The CDR3, as DNA: TGTGCCAGCAGCTTGGGCTCAGGGACTGCCATATATTTT. The whole variable domain, filled in from reference TRBV5-6 and TRBJ1-3, reads DAGVTQSPTHLIKTRGQQVTLRCSPKSGHDTVSWYQQALGQGPQFIFQYYEEEERQRGNFPDRFSGHQFPNYSSELNVNALLLGDSALYLCASSLGSGTAIYFGEGSWLTVV.

The rearrangement links TRBV9 to TRBJ1-4; 10 bases align to TRBD1. Germline V gene data show CDR1 as SGDLS and CDR2 as YYNGEE. V lost 0 bases, J lost 8 bases, and 4 bases stayed unmatched. The CDR3 contains 15 residues. CDR3 in amino acids: CASSVGTGGREKLFF. For the CDR3, the DNA is TGTGCCAGCAGCGTAGGGACAGGGGGTAGAGAAAAACTGTTTTTT. The full variable domain, completed using reference TRBV9 and TRBJ1-4, is DSGVTQTPKHLITATGQRVTLRCSPRSGDLSVYWYQQSLDQGLQFLIQYYNGEERAKGNILERFSAQQFPDLHSELNLSSLELGDSALYFCASSVGTGGREKLFFGSGTQLSVL.

The rearrangement links TRBV5-4 to TRBJ1-3, with a weak D call TRBD1 (6 bases). CDR1 SGHNT and CDR2 YYREEE come from the germline V gene (reference sequence). CDR3 size: 15 residues. V lost 2 bases and J 4 bases, leaving 13 bases between the germline ends. DNA of the CDR3: TGTGCCAGCAGCTTAGGGGGGAATACCGGAAACACCATATATTTT. Protein sequence: CASSLGGNTGNTIYF.

The J gene is TRBJ2-2, the V gene TRBV2; D uncertain. V dropped 5 bases and J dropped 0 bases, with 4 bases sitting between them. The CDR3 spans 13 residues. Germline assignment: CDR1 SNHLY and CDR2 FYNNEI. CDR3 amino acids: CASSRTNTGELFF. The CDR3 DNA reads as TGTGCCAGCAGTAGGACGAACACCGGGGAGCTGTTTTTT.

The chain is built from TRBV19 and TRBJ2-1, with 9 positions matching TRBD1. V gave up 6 bases and J gave up 3 bases; unmatched junction bases: 18. CDR1 and CDR2 from the germline V gene are LNHDA and SQIVND (reference sequence). The CDR3 is 19 residues long. CDR3 protein: CASSPTPRTGANFYNEQFF. DNA of the CDR3: TGTGCCAGTAGCCCTACTCCTCGGACAGGGGCCAACTTCTACAATGAGCAGTTCTTC. Complete variable domain (other parts from reference TRBV19 and TRBJ2-1): DGGITQSPKYLFRKEGQNVTLSCEQNLNHDAMYWYRQDPGQGLRLIYYSQIVNDFQKGDIAEGYSVSREKKESFPLTVTSAQKNPTAFYLCASSPTPRTGANFYNEQFFGPGTRLTVL.

The CDR3 spells CASSLRTGANSPLHF. The CDR3 nucleotides are TGTGCCAGCAGCTTAAGGACAGGGGCAAATTCACCCCTCCACTTT. V and J are TRBV7-3 and TRBJ1-6; 9 nucleotides line up with TRBD1. Germline CDR1 reads SGHTA; CDR2 reads FQGTGA. V shed 1 base and J 7 bases; nucleotides not matched to a gene: 2. The CDR3 spans 15 residues.

This chain links TRBV18 with TRBJ2-2; 7 bases match TRBD2. V was clipped by 2 bases and J by 1 base; unmatched bases: 16. This CDR3 contains 20 residues. Per the germline V gene, CDR1 is KGHSH and CDR2 is LQKENI. CDR3 amino acids: CASSPRIGGRGRWNTGELFF. The CDR3 DNA reads TGTGCCAGCTCACCAAGGATAGGCGGGAGAGGTCGATGGAACACCGGGGAGCTGTTTTTT.

This clone was found a few times. This chain uses TRBV6-1 with TRBJ1-2; D unresolved. CDR3 length equals 13 residues. The germline V and J ends were trimmed by 7 bases and 0 bases, with 9 bases remaining between them. Germline V gives CDR1 MNHNS, CDR2 SASEGT. The CDR3 DNA follows: TGTGCCAGCACAAGAGAACCTAACTATGGCTACACCTTC. Amino acids: CASTREPNYGYTF.

The count of this clone is one. The chain recombines TRBV25-1 with TRBJ2-1, with no clear D. The CDR3 runs to 14 residues. The V gene lost 4 bases and the J gene lost 6 bases, with 13 bases spanning the gap. CDR1 is MGHDK and CDR2 is SYGVNS in the germline V gene. As DNA, the CDR3 is TGTGCCAGCAGTGGCTCGACCAGAATCAATGAGCAGTTCTTC. The encoded protein is CASSGSTRINEQFF.

The rearrangement uses TRBV5-1 and TRBJ2-3; either TRBD1 or TRBD2 may supply D (5 bases each). Trimming shortened V by 0 bases and J by 0 bases, and 5 bases separated the two germline ends. This CDR3 is 14 amino acids long. Germline V CDR1 and CDR2: SGHRS, YFSETQ. The chain's CDR3 is CASSLGDSTDTQYF. The CDR3 DNA sequence: TGCGCCAGCAGCTTGGGGGACAGCACAGATACGCAGTATTTT.

V gene TRBV5-4 combines with J gene TRBJ2-5, with 8 bases aligning to TRBD2. Germline V gene data show CDR1 as SGHNT and CDR2 as YYREEE (reference sequence). The CDR3 sequence is 16 residues long. The V and J ends lost 0 bases and 2 bases, in that order; junction bases with no gene match: 6. DNA for the CDR3: TGTGCCAGCAGCTTGGGGGTAACTAGCGGTCAAGAGACCCAGTACTTC. This gives the protein CASSLGVTSGQETQYF.

This chain connects TRBV11-2 to TRBJ1-4, with no clear D. The CDR3 has 15 amino acids. CDR1 SGHAT and CDR2 FQNNGV come from the germline V gene. V lost 1 base, J lost 2 bases, and 8 bases lay in between. CDR3: CASSLVGGTNEKLFF. CDR3 in DNA: TGTGCCAGCAGCTTAGTTGGAGGGACTAATGAAAAACTGTTTTTT. The variable domain in full, completed from reference TRBV11-2 and TRBJ1-4, reads EAGVAQSPRYKIIEKRQSVAFWCNPISGHATLYWYQQILGQGPKLLIQFQNNGVVDDSQLPKDRFSAERLKGVDSTLKIQPAKLEDSAVYLCASSLVGGTNEKLFFGSGTQLSVL.

V gene TRBV6-1 combines with J gene TRBJ1-3; possible D gene TRBD1, 5 bases. The length of the CDR3 is 12 residues. Germline loops: CDR1 MNHNS, CDR2 SASEGT. The germline V and J ends were trimmed by 11 bases and 2 bases, with 10 bases remaining between them. CDR3 DNA sequence: TGTGCCGCGCGGGGGACTGGAAACACCATATATTTT. Translating gives CAARGTGNTIYF.

This clone was seen a handful of times. The genes are TRBV10-1 and TRBJ2-2; possibly TRBD1 or TRBD2 for D (5 bases each). The germline CDR1 and CDR2 sequences are WNHNN and SYGVQD (reference sequence). The V and J ends lost 6 bases and 3 bases respectively, with 11 bases between them. The CDR3 runs 14 residues. The CDR3 DNA is TGCGCCAGCAGCCGACAGCGGTACACCGGGGAGCTGTTTTTT. Translated, it gives CASSRQRYTGELFF.

The chain links TRBV6-1 to TRBJ1-2, with D perhaps matching TRBD1 (6 bases). V gave up 2 bases and J gave up 7 bases, with 11 bases separating them. CDR1 is MNHNS and CDR2 is SASEGT in the germline V gene. This CDR3 contains 13 residues. CDR3 amino acids: CASSEQGKGGYTF. The CDR3 bases are TGTGCCAGCAGTGAACAGGGGAAGGGTGGCTACACCTTC.

The V gene is TRBV10-1, the J gene TRBJ2-7; D unclear. V lost 2 bases, J lost 6 bases, and 23 bases lay in between. This CDR3 is 17 amino acids long. Germline V gene sequence: CDR1 WNHNN, CDR2 SYGVQD (reference sequence). The CDR3 is CASSETYLGRTRPEQYF. The CDR3 coding sequence is TGCGCCAGCAGTGAGACCTATCTAGGACGGACCAGGCCCGAGCAGTACTTC.

The V gene is TRBV5-8, the J gene TRBJ2-6; D is perhaps TRBD1 (6 bases). Germline CDR1 reads SGHTS; CDR2 reads YDEGEE. This CDR3 has 17 amino acids. V was pared by 1 base and J by 0 bases, with 11 bases between. CDR3 nucleotides: TGTGCCAGCAGCTTGTTGGGACACCTCTCTGGGGCCAACGTCCTGACTTTC. Translation: CASSLLGHLSGANVLTF.

This clone was observed a handful of times. V gene TRBV18 combines with J gene TRBJ2-3; TRBD2 matches 10 bases. This CDR3 is 14 amino acids long. Germline-derived CDR1 and CDR2 are KGHSH and LQKENI. J was trimmed by 4 bases and V by 5 bases; bases with no gene match: 3. The CDR3 loop is CASSSGTSADTQYF. CDR3 nucleotide sequence: TGTGCCAGCTCATCAGGGACTAGCGCAGATACGCAGTATTTT.